This TCR beta chain was retrieved from a study of T cell responses to AZD1222 COVID-19 vaccine. TCRdb keeps only in-frame clones here, not all; method: immunoSEQ multiplex PCR. Of 100,000 to 140,000 clones listed, around 92% are singletons. Regarding the study as a whole: Most donors were white British and more were female, and clonal diversity was possibly underestimated.

With V trimmed by 3 bases and J by 3 bases, 6 bases remained unmatched. The CDR3 is 16 residues long. In germline, CDR1 is MGHRA, CDR2 YSYEKL. On this clone: The antigen is unknown.

This TCR was recovered from an adult in good health. The chain uses TRBV4-1 and TRBJ2-1; 9 bases fit TRBD2. Sequences were derived from peripheral blood, sampled on day 0 of AZD1222 vaccination. The CDR3 nucleotides read TGCGCCAGCAGCCAGGTTATTAGCGGGAGCTACAATGAGCAGTTCTTC. It is translated as CASSQVISGSYNEQFF.